This TCR beta chain was captured in a study of stem cell transplantation in POMP-related autoinflammatory disease. Whole-study context: Impaired MHC class I-dependent CD8+ differentiation was hypothesized from defective thymoproteasomes.

PRAID featured prominent immunodeficiency. Study conclusions and caveats: In patients with PRAID, every analyzed T-cell subset tended to show lower diversity and higher clonality. In PRAID patients, the number of distinct TRB V-J gene pairings was restricted.

The CDR3 length is 13 residues. V lost 7 bases to trimming and J lost 1 base, with 7 bases between them. Germline V CDR1 and CDR2: MNHEY, SMNVEV (reference sequence). Concerning this clone: Its cognate antigen is unknown.

Repertoires were generated with immunoSEQ multiplex PCR, while TCRdb's copy carries only in-frame clones and drops some. This table has thousands of clones, over 75% appearing once. The sample in question was CD8+ T cells from PBMCs, obtained after stem cell transplantation. The V call is TRBV27, the J call TRBJ2-2; D is undetermined. The receptor's source is a human patient with POMP-related autoinflammation and immune dysregulation (PRAID). The T cells may come from the graft donor. In DNA, the CDR3 is TGTGCCAGCAAAGGCTTGAACACCGGGGAGCTGTTTTTT. This translates into CASKGLNTGELFF.